What follows are 10 T cell receptor beta chains derived from one specimen sequenced in a study of T cell repertoires in cytomegalovirus infection. TCRdb processed the reads anew with MiXCR; each CDR3 protein has one entry. The table lists 150,000 to 200,000 distinct CDR3 sequences, 28% of them singletons. Sequencing was done on a sample of PBMCs. The receptors derive from a human donor in good health (CMV status not recorded). Some clones in this sample may be carry-over from other donors' samples.

V gene TRBV7-2 combines with J gene TRBJ2-3; 11 nucleotides agree with TRBD2. The length of the CDR3 is 19 residues. Trimming cost V 1 base and J 6 bases; bases outside gene matches: 15. Germline CDR1 and CDR2: SGHTA and FQGNSA. The CDR3 is CASSLEAPGLAGGLDTQYF. CDR3 bases: TGTGCCAGCAGCTTAGAGGCCCCTGGGCTAGCGGGGGGTCTCGATACGCAGTATTTT.

This clonotype was seen repeatedly, ten times or more. This chain uses TRBV7-2 with TRBJ2-7; D may be TRBD1 (5 bases). V was cut by 5 bases and J by 4 bases, with 15 bases left in between. Germline V gene sequence: CDR1 SGHTA, CDR2 FQGNSA. This CDR3 is 14 amino acids long. CDR3 region: CASSPQTEIYEQYF. CDR3 DNA sequence: TGTGCCAGCAGCCCCCAGACAGAAATATACGAGCAGTACTTC.

This chain links TRBV18 with TRBJ1-2; tentative D call: TRBD1 (5 bases). V lost 6 bases and J 8 bases, leaving 16 bases between the germline ends. CDR3 size: 13 residues. Per the germline V gene, CDR1 is KGHSH and CDR2 is LQKENI. CDR3 in DNA: TGTGCCAGCTCCCGAACACAGGAGGACGGCTACACCTTC. This sequence encodes CASSRTQEDGYTF.

Many counts were recorded for this clonotype. The gene calls are TRBV11-2 and TRBJ2-5; no reliable D call. CDR3 length: 11 residues. Germline V gene lookup returns CDR1 SGHAT and CDR2 FQNNGV. The V and J ends lost 5 bases and 7 bases respectively, with 8 bases between them. The CDR3 reads CASSHRWTQYF. The CDR3 region has the DNA TGTGCCAGCAGCCATCGGTGGACCCAGTACTTC.

Regarding this clonotype: Its ends do not fully match the called genes, so a read error is possible. This chain uses TRBV7-7 with TRBJ2-1, with TRBD2 identical over 7 bases. The CDR3 covers 18 residues. The germline V gene has CDR1 SSHAT and CDR2 FNYEAQ (reference sequence). DNA of the CDR3: TGTGCTAGCAGCCCTAGACTAGCTCGTAGGAGCTCCTACAATGAGCAGTTCTTC. Amino acids: CASSPRLARRSSYNEQFF.

The rearrangement joins TRBV10-3 to TRBJ1-2; D not certain. CDR1 is ENHRY, CDR2 SYGVKD, per germline. Trimming pared 3 bases from V and 2 bases from J, leaving 10 bases between. This CDR3 comprises 14 residues. As DNA, the CDR3 is TGTGCCATCAGTGAAAACACACAAAACTATGGCTACACCTTC. Translated: CAISENTQNYGYTF.

V gene TRBV29-1 combines with J gene TRBJ2-7; TRBD2 might be the D (5 bases). V lost 5 bases to trimming and J lost 3 bases, with 17 bases between them. The germline CDR1 and CDR2 sequences are SQVTM and ANQGSEA. The CDR3 totals 14 residues. The CDR3 region is CSVTEEDLSYEQYF. CDR3 bases: TGCAGCGTTACGGAGGAGGACTTGAGCTACGAGCAGTACTTC.

This clonotype was counted ten times or more. This chain joins TRBV7-2 and TRBJ2-5; 8 bases agree with TRBD1. With V trimmed by 4 bases and J by 4 bases, 5 bases remained unmatched. Germline CDR1 reads SGHTA; CDR2 reads FQGNSA. This CDR3 region has 14 residues. The CDR3 protein is CASSSRTGGETQYF. DNA for the CDR3: TGTGCCAGCAGCTCCCGAACAGGGGGAGAGACCCAGTACTTC.

This clonotype has a handful of counts. V and J are TRBV6-6 and TRBJ2-3; 8 bases fit TRBD1. The V gene end was trimmed by 5 bases and the J gene end by 0 bases; junction bases not matched to a gene: 7. The CDR3 consists of 16 residues. Germline V CDR1 and CDR2: MNHNY, SVGAGI (reference sequence). CDR3: CASSAWTGLSTDTQYF. CDR3 nucleotide sequence: TGTGCCAGCAGTGCCTGGACAGGGCTAAGCACAGATACGCAGTATTTT.

This clonotype came up a few times. The chain links TRBV4-2 to TRBJ2-1; a weak D match, TRBD1 (6 bases). There are 16 residues in the CDR3. Germline V gives CDR1 LGHNA, CDR2 YNFKEQ. Between the trimmed V and J ends, which lost 3 bases and 4 bases, there was a span of 16 bases. The CDR3 bases are TGTGCCAGCAGCCAGGGGGCAGGGGATCTTTACAATGAGCAGTTCTTC. This gives the protein CASSQGAGDLYNEQFF.